Reported below is one TCR beta chain. The antigen is unknown. The data belong to a study of OX40 agonist ivuxolimab in advanced cancers. Produced via immunoSEQ multiplex PCR; TCRdb's table is partial and in-frame only. The sample holds some 28,000 clones, approximately 86% seen once. Study-level results: Several nonresponders also turned out to have low normalized T-cell clonal expansion. Fewer expanded clones were found on average in CD4+ than in CD8+ T cells. CD4+ and CD8+ T cells in blood underwent clonal expansion by week 6 at 0.1 to 3.0 mg/kg.

This CDR3 contains 12 residues. V was shortened by 3 bases and J by 1 base, with 3 bases between the two germline ends. The germline V gene has CDR1 MDHEN and CDR2 SYDVKM. This material consisted of CD4+ or CD8+ T cells sorted from blood, taken in a trial of the OX40 agonist ivuxolimab. The TCR comes from an adult with an advanced solid tumor such as melanoma, head and neck, liver or kidney cancer. V is TRBV28 and J is TRBJ1-1; no firm D call. CDR3 in amino acids: CASSFQNTEAFF. CDR3 nucleotide sequence: TGTGCCAGCAGTTTTCAGAACACTGAAGCTTTCTTT.